Following are 30 T cell receptor beta chains from one sample sequenced in a study of graft-versus-host responses after intestinal transplantation. The repertoire was sequenced with immunoSEQ multiplex PCR; TCRdb's copy has only in-frame clones and lacks some. The top ten hold 10% to 15% of the sample, which has fewer than 8,500 clones, about 75% seen once. Graft samples were processed, releasing intraepithelial and lamina propria lymphocytes. The input for sequencing was ileum tissue, taken roughly 230 days after intestinal transplant. The receptors were sampled from a human patient who received an intestinal transplant, so some T cells may come from the graft donor.

The rearrangement links TRBV29-1 to TRBJ2-7, with D hard to call. Germline V gene sequence: CDR1 SQVTM, CDR2 ANQGSEA. V lost 7 bases and J lost 1, with 11 bases in between. CDR3 length: 12 residues. The CDR3 coding sequence is TGCAGCGCCGACACAGAATCCTACGAGCAGTACTTC. Protein product: CSADTESYEQYF.

This chain's CDR3 is CATELTTRGNQPQHF. The DNA of the CDR3 is TGTGCCACCGAGCTGACCACCCGGGGGAATCAGCCCCAGCATTTT. This sequence joins TRBV28 and TRBJ1-5; D perhaps matches TRBD1 (5 bases). V lost 10 bases to trimming and J lost 4 bases, with 20 bases between them. In germline, CDR1 is MDHEN, CDR2 SYDVKM. The CDR3 has 15 residues.

This clone appeared a single time. The chain recombines TRBV19 with TRBJ1-2; no definite D call. Germline values: CDR1 LNHDA, CDR2 SQIVND (reference sequence). The CDR3 length is 14 residues. V was cut by 1 base and J by 4 bases, with 10 bases left in between. The CDR3 protein is CASSIVGRFYGYTF. The CDR3 bases are TGTGCCAGTAGTATAGTCGGCAGGTTCTATGGCTACACCTTC.

The rearrangement links TRBV6-5 to TRBJ1-1; D remains unclear. The CDR3 length is 15 residues. Germline V gene data show CDR1 as MNHEY and CDR2 as SVGAGI. V was cut by 0 bases and J by 1 base, with 9 bases left in between. The CDR3 region is CASSYSMRPNTEAFF. CDR3 in DNA: TGTGCCAGCAGTTACTCAATGCGTCCGAACACTGAAGCTTTCTTT.

The V and J genes are TRBV15 and TRBJ2-3; 11 bases agree with TRBD2. The CDR3 covers 20 residues. Germline values: CDR1 LNHNV, CDR2 YYDKDF (reference sequence). Trimming removed 0 bases from V and 3 bases from J; junction bases left unmatched: 14. CDR3 nucleotide sequence: TGTGCCACCAGCAGAGATCTGGGTAGCGGGGGGGCGGGGCTAACAGATACGCAGTATTTT. Its protein product is CATSRDLGSGGAGLTDTQYF.

This sequence joins TRBV10-1 and TRBJ2-1; TRBD2 matches at 8 bases. Germline V gene data show CDR1 as WNHNN and CDR2 as SYGVQD (reference sequence). Trimming at V came to 0 bases and at J to 6 bases, leaving 7 bases not matched to a gene. The CDR3 is 16 amino acids. Here the CDR3 reads CASSESPLAGGNEQFF. CDR3 bases: TGCGCCAGCAGTGAGTCCCCGCTTGCGGGGGGCAATGAGCAGTTCTTC.

This rearrangement joins TRBV30 to TRBJ2-7; 8 bases match TRBD2. V was clipped by 0 bases and J by 2 bases; unmatched bases: 6. The CDR3 has 15 amino acids. Germline lookup yields CDR1 GTSNPN and CDR2 SVGIG (reference sequence). The CDR3 DNA reads as TGTGCCTGGAGTGTAAGGGGTAGCGGGACCTACGAGCAGTACTTC. As protein: CAWSVRGSGTYEQYF.

This clone occurred a few times. The chain joins TRBV29-1 to TRBJ2-3; 8 nucleotides agree with TRBD2. This CDR3 comprises 14 residues. V shed 7 bases and J 6 bases; nucleotides not matched to a gene: 12. Germline lookup yields CDR1 SQVTM and CDR2 ANQGSEA. CDR3 coding DNA: TGCAGCGGCCAGCCAGCGGGGGCTGGGGATACGCAGTATTTT. Translated: CSGQPAGAGDTQYF.

This clone showed up just a few times. As DNA, the CDR3 is TGTGCCAGCAGCACCTACAGGGGGAGGACGGGGGCCGGGGAGCTGTTTTTT. Its translation is CASSTYRGRTGAGELFF. This sequence joins TRBV11-2 and TRBJ2-2, with 8 bases fitting TRBD1. Trimming at V came to 5 bases and at J to 6 bases, leaving 14 bases not matched to a gene. The CDR3 covers 17 residues. Germline V lookup: CDR1 SGHAT, CDR2 FQNNGV.

This clone came up a few times. The chain recombines TRBV28 with TRBJ2-2, with 9 bases aligning to TRBD1. The CDR3 runs to 15 residues. The ends lost 3 bases at V and 3 bases at J; junction bases unmatched: 2. Germline CDR1 is MDHEN and CDR2 is SYDVKM. The CDR3 coding sequence is TGTGCCAGCAGTTTCGGGGACAGGGACACCGGGGAGCTGTTTTTT. Its translation: CASSFGDRDTGELFF. Full variable domain (outside the CDR3, taken from reference TRBV28 and TRBJ2-2): DVKVTQSSRYLVKRTGEKVFLECVQDMDHENMFWYRQDPGLGLRLIYFSYDVKMKEKGDIPEGYSVSREKKERFSLILESASTNQTSMYLCASSFGDRDTGELFFGEGSRLTVL.

The chain combines TRBV27 with TRBJ2-3, with 10 positions matching TRBD1. There are 15 residues in the CDR3. The V and J ends lost 6 bases and 2 bases, in that order; junction bases with no gene match: 5. CDR1 and CDR2 from the germline V gene are MNHEY and SMNVEV (reference sequence). This CDR3 reads CASSLGQGFTDTQYF. As DNA, the CDR3 is TGTGCCAGCAGCCTGGGACAGGGGTTCACAGATACGCAGTATTTT.

A single count supports this clone. The chain combines TRBV7-9 with TRBJ2-1; 12 bases fit TRBD2. Trimming at V came to 6 bases and at J to 8 bases, leaving 17 bases not matched to a gene. The CDR3 runs 18 residues. Germline-derived CDR1 and CDR2 are SEHNR and FQNEAQ (reference sequence). This CDR3 is CASSPRGASGGAVDEQFF. In DNA form, the CDR3 reads TGTGCCAGCAGTCCCCGAGGGGCTAGCGGGGGGGCAGTGGATGAGCAGTTCTTC.

The count of this clone is one. The V call is TRBV7-9, the J call TRBJ2-7; a possible D gene is TRBD1 (6 bases). V was cut by 3 bases and J by 6 bases, with 12 bases left in between. Germline V gives CDR1 SEHNR, CDR2 FQNEAQ (reference sequence). The CDR3 extends over 13 amino acids. The CDR3 nucleotides are TGTGCCAGCAGCTTGGATAACAGGGTCGAGCAGTACTTC. It codes for CASSLDNRVEQYF.

The V gene is TRBV5-1, the J gene TRBJ1-2; TRBD1 matches 8 bases. Germline lookup yields CDR1 SGHRS and CDR2 YFSETQ. V lost 4 bases and J lost 8; bases outside the gene matches: 7. The CDR3 spans 13 residues. CDR3 DNA sequence: TGCGCCAGCAGCCCCGACAGGGGAAAGGGCTACACCTTC. Translating it yields CASSPDRGKGYTF.

The chain recombines TRBV2 with TRBJ1-5; no definite D call. Germline CDR1 SNHLY, CDR2 FYNNEI. This CDR3 is built from 11 residues. The germline V and J ends were trimmed by 7 bases and 9 bases, with 10 bases remaining between them. CDR3 amino acids: CASTTVGPQHF. CDR3 in DNA: TGTGCCAGCACTACTGTCGGGCCCCAGCATTTT.

This clone is medium-sized by share. The chain combines TRBV30 with TRBJ2-7; TRBD1 aligns across 11 bases. Germline CDR1 GTSNPN, CDR2 SVGIG (reference sequence). Germline trimming cut 0 bases from V and 3 bases from J; bases unmatched to any gene: 1. The CDR3 runs to 14 residues. The CDR3 region is CAWSVGTGGYEQYF. In DNA, the CDR3 is TGTGCCTGGAGTGTGGGGACAGGGGGCTACGAGCAGTACTTC.

This chain links TRBV4-3 with TRBJ1-6; D might be TRBD1 (5 bases). The CDR3 consists of 15 residues. V lost 4 bases, J lost 7 bases, and 14 bases lay in between. Germline CDR1 is LGHNA and CDR2 is YSLEER. The CDR3 nucleotides read TGCGCCAGCAGCCCACGTCATCGGGGGAATTCACCCCTCCACTTT. This sequence encodes CASSPRHRGNSPLHF.

The V and J genes are TRBV30 and TRBJ2-3, with 8 bases identical to TRBD2. The germline CDR1 and CDR2 sequences are GTSNPN and SVGIG (reference sequence). The CDR3 has 14 amino acids. The CDR3 nucleotides are TGTGCTCGAACGGGGGGGCTTAGCACAGATACGCAGTATTTT. Translating it yields CARTGGLSTDTQYF.

This chain connects TRBV5-4 to TRBJ1-1; 7 bases are shared with TRBD1. J was trimmed by 5 bases and V by 0 bases; bases with no gene match: 7. The length of the CDR3 is 15 residues. Germline V gene lookup returns CDR1 SGHNT and CDR2 YYREEE (reference sequence). The chain's CDR3 is CASSLGVDRVTEAFF. CDR3 sequence (DNA): TGTGCCAGCAGCTTGGGGGTTGACAGGGTTACTGAAGCTTTCTTT. Filled out from reference TRBV5-4 and TRBJ1-1, the complete variable domain reads ETGVTQSPTHLIKTRGQQVTLRCSSQSGHNTVSWYQQALGQGPQFIFQYYREEENGRGNFPPRFSGLQFPNYSSELNVNALELDDSALYLCASSLGVDRVTEAFFGQGTRLTVV.

The chain is built from TRBV28 and TRBJ1-5, with D possibly being TRBD1 (6 bases). Germline CDR1 reads MDHEN; CDR2 reads SYDVKM. Trimming removed 6 bases from V and 4 bases from J, with 10 bases in between. There are 13 residues in the CDR3. The CDR3: CASRGQFNQPQHF. DNA of the CDR3: TGTGCCAGCAGAGGACAGTTTAATCAGCCCCAGCATTTT.

The chain has TRBV19 and TRBJ2-7; 11 positions agree with TRBD2. J gave up 0 bases and V 1 base, and 2 bases lay outside the gene matches. CDR3 length: 16 residues. CDR1 is LNHDA and CDR2 is SQIVND in the germline V gene (reference sequence). CDR3: CASSIVGTSGSYEQYF. In nucleotides, the CDR3 is TGTGCCAGTAGTATAGTTGGGACTAGCGGCTCCTACGAGCAGTACTTC.

The V and J genes are TRBV9 and TRBJ1-2; the D gene is possibly TRBD1 (5 bases). The V end was cut by 4 bases, the J end by 5 bases, with 15 bases between. This CDR3 is built from 14 residues. Germline CDR1 and CDR2: SGDLS and YYNGEE. CDR3 sequence: CASSLDGARYGYTF. In DNA form, the CDR3 reads TGTGCCAGCAGCCTGGATGGGGCGAGGTATGGCTACACCTTC.

CDR3 loop: CAISRTGYSNQPQHF. CDR3 DNA: TGTGCCATCAGCCGGACAGGGTATAGCAATCAGCCCCAGCATTTT. The V and J genes are TRBV10-3 and TRBJ1-5, with 8 bases that match TRBD1. CDR3 length equals 15 residues. Germline CDR1 reads ENHRY; CDR2 reads SYGVKD. Germline trimming cut 6 bases from V and 0 bases from J; bases unmatched to any gene: 4.

This chain links TRBV5-1 with TRBJ1-1; TRBD1 is a possible D gene (5 bases). V was pared by 0 bases and J by 0 bases, with 12 bases between. From germline, CDR1 is SGHRS and CDR2 YFSETQ. The CDR3 length is 16 residues. CDR3 amino acids: CASSLVGGYVNTEAFF. The CDR3 coding sequence is TGCGCCAGCAGCTTGGTTGGGGGGTATGTGAACACTGAAGCTTTCTTT.

The chain is built from TRBV7-2 and TRBJ2-1; perhaps TRBD2 as D (5 bases). With 8 bases removed from V and 4 bases from J, the gap between germline ends came to 15 bases. There are 14 residues in the CDR3. Per the germline V gene, CDR1 is SGHTA and CDR2 is FQGNSA. The CDR3: CASDLISGYNEQFF. The CDR3 nucleotides read TGTGCCAGCGACCTCATTTCGGGGTACAATGAGCAGTTCTTC.

This clone was seen only once. The chain couples TRBV19 to TRBJ2-7; D is unclear. From germline, CDR1 is LNHDA and CDR2 SQIVND (reference sequence). The CDR3 is 12 residues long. Trimming cost V 4 bases and J 3 bases, with 7 bases left between them. This chain's CDR3 is CASSTEFYEQYF. CDR3 nucleotide sequence: TGTGCCAGTAGTACCGAGTTCTACGAGCAGTACTTC.

The V and J genes are TRBV6-6 and TRBJ1-1; a weak D match, TRBD1 (5 bases). Deletions cut 6 bases from V and 4 bases from J, with 21 bases between. The CDR3 contains 16 residues. Germline CDR1 reads MNHNY; CDR2 reads SVGAGI (reference sequence). The CDR3 nucleotides are TGTGCCAGCAGACCCCAGACCAGGGCTGACGGCACTGAAGCTTTCTTT. Protein: CASRPQTRADGTEAFF.

The rearrangement links TRBV7-2 to TRBJ2-5, with 8 bases matching TRBD2. The J segment lost 4 bases and the V segment lost 10 bases, leaving 8 bases of the junction unmatched. Germline V CDR1 and CDR2: SGHTA, FQGNSA. This CDR3 is built from 13 residues. In DNA form, the CDR3 reads TGTGCCACCGGGACTAGGAGGTTAGAGACCCAGTACTTC. This gives the protein CATGTRRLETQYF.

The V gene is TRBV2, the J gene TRBJ1-5, with TRBD1 matching over 7 bases. The V and J ends lost 8 bases and 6 bases, in that order; junction bases with no gene match: 10. CDR3 length equals 14 residues. Germline V CDR1 and CDR2: SNHLY, FYNNEI. The CDR3 sequence is CASALRGAGQPQHF. The DNA of the CDR3 is TGTGCCAGCGCCCTCAGGGGGGCTGGTCAGCCCCAGCATTTT.

In its sample, this clone ranks as large. As DNA, the CDR3 is TGTGCCAGCAGCTCGCCAGGGTGGGATGGCTACACCTTC. It specifies CASSSPGWDGYTF. The chain combines TRBV5-4 with TRBJ1-2; possible D gene TRBD1, 5 bases. Trimming took off 3 bases at V and 6 bases at J, with 12 bases between the two ends. Germline CDR1 is SGHNT and CDR2 is YYREEE (reference sequence). This CDR3 is built from 13 residues.